This entry is about one T cell receptor beta chain. The entry originates in a study of cytomegalovirus exposure and HLA in healthy donors. A multiplex PCR was run with 60 Vbeta primers and 13 Jbeta primers. Sequencing used immunoSEQ multiplex PCR; TCRdb keeps in-frame clones, though not all of them. The data show over 80,000 clones, with approximately 72% seen just once and about 3% held by the top ten. The germline V gene has CDR1 SGHNT and CDR2 YYREEE (reference sequence). The CDR3 has 12 residues. This rearrangement joins TRBV5-4 to TRBJ2-5, with D maybe TRBD2 (5 bases). The DNA end is more similar to TRBJ2-7, so the J call may be wrong. This receptor was obtained from a woman aged 40 to 50 in good health and CMV-seronegative. Input material: PBMCs. The CDR3 loop is CASSHTSYEQYF. The CDR3 DNA reads as TGTGCCAGCAGCCATACTAGCTACGAGCAGTACTTC.